This entry describes one TCR beta chain. V lost 6 bases, J lost 4 bases, and 13 bases stayed unmatched. Germline V lookup: CDR1 LNHDA, CDR2 SQIVND (reference sequence). This CDR3 contains 17 residues. TCRdb's copy holds only in-frame clones and misses some; the assay was immunoSEQ multiplex PCR. The repertoire holds 150,000 to 200,000 clones, roughly 80% seen once, with roughly 5.7% in the top ten. This specimen comes from a study of blood T cell repertoires in COVID-19. Study context: T cells, B-cell-depleted T cells, or PBMCs provided the cDNA or gDNA that served as material.

The sequencing sample was made of PBMCs or T cells enriched from blood (not recorded which). This clonotype was sampled from a woman aged 40 to 50 with acute COVID-19. V and J are TRBV19 and TRBJ1-2; 11 bases are a match to TRBD1. The CDR3 region has the DNA TGTGCCAGTAGCCCCGGGACAGGGGGTCCGAAGAGCTATGGCTACACCTTC. The encoded protein is CASSPGTGGPKSYGYTF.